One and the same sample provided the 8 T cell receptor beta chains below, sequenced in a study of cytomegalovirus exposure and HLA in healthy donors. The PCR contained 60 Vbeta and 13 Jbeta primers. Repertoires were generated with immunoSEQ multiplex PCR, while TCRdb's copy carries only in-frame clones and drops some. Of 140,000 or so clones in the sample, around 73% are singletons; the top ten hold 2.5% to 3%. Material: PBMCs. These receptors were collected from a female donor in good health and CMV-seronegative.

The CDR3 region is CASSLQGYYNEQFF. In DNA, the CDR3 is TGTGCCAGCAGCTTACAGGGGTACTACAATGAGCAGTTCTTC. The chain recombines TRBV11-2 with TRBJ2-1, with D possibly TRBD1 on 6 matching bases. The V and J ends lost 2 bases and 3 bases respectively, with 8 bases between them. CDR1 is SGHAT, CDR2 FQNNGV, per germline. The CDR3 runs to 14 residues.

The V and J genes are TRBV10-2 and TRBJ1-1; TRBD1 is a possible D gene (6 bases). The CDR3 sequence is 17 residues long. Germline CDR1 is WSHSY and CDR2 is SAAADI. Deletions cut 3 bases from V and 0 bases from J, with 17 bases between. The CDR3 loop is CASSDPRGGQMNTEAFF. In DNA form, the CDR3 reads TGCGCCAGCAGTGATCCCCGGGGTGGACAGATGAACACTGAAGCTTTCTTT.

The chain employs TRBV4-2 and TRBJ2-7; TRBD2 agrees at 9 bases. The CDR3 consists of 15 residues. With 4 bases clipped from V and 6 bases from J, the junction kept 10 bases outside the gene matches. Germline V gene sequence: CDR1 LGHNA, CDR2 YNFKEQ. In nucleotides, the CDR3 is TGTGCCAGCAGCCTGGGGGCGGCGGGGGGGAGCGAGCAGTACTTC. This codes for CASSLGAAGGSEQYF.

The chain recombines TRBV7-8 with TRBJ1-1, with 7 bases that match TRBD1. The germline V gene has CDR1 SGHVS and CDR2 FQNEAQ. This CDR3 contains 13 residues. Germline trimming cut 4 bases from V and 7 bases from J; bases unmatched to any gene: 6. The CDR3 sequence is CASSYGQALEAFF. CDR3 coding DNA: TGTGCCAGCAGCTACGGACAGGCCCTTGAAGCTTTCTTT.

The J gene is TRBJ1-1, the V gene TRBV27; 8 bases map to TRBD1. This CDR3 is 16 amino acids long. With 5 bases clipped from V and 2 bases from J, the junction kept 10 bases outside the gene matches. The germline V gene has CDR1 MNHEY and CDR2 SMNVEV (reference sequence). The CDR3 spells CASSPYWDRFNTEAFF. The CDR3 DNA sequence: TGTGCCAGCAGTCCGTACTGGGACAGGTTTAACACTGAAGCTTTCTTT.

The CDR3 here is CAWSVRAGERDTQYF. CDR3 DNA sequence: TGTGCCTGGAGTGTACGAGCGGGAGAAAGAGATACGCAGTATTTT. V gene TRBV30 combines with J gene TRBJ2-3; 8 bases agree with TRBD2. This CDR3 contains 15 residues. V shed 0 bases, J shed 5 bases, and the junction held 7 bases outside the gene matches. Germline CDR1 is GTSNPN and CDR2 is SVGIG (reference sequence).

CDR3 residues: CASSTPDPYEQYF. The CDR3 nucleotides read TGTGCCAGCAGCACCCCAGATCCCTACGAGCAGTACTTC. V is TRBV21-1 and J is TRBJ2-7; TRBD1, as called in the table, went unchecked against the DNA. TRBV21-1 counts as a pseudogene. This CDR3 is built from 13 residues.

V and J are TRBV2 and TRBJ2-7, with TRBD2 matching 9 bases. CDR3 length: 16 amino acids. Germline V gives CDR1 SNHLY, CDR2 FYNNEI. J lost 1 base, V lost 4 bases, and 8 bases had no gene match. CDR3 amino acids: CASSGYLAGLSYEQYF. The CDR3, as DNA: TGTGCCAGCAGTGGATACCTAGCGGGACTATCCTACGAGCAGTACTTC.